This is a list of T cell receptor beta chains from one sample in a study of beta chain features in type 1 diabetes. The table came from immunoSEQ multiplex PCR; TCRdb's copy has only in-frame clones and leaves some out. The sample has 300,000 to 450,000 clones; 8.5% to 10% are singletons. Sample: central memory CD4+ T cells from blood. The receptor source for this set is a young man with type 1 diabetes. Each CDR3 is given with its conserved first and last residue. The D gene is left open where the match is weak. Clone sizes are given selectively: once, few, many, or a class where the clone is expanded.

d_call	j_call	v_call	clone_size	cdr3_length	cdr3_nt	cdr3_aa
.	TRBJ1-1	TRBV10-3	.	13	TGTGCCAGCAGTTGGGGGGAAGACACTGAAGCTTTCTTT	CASSWGEDTEAFF
TRBD1	TRBJ2-6	TRBV11-1	.	16	TGTGCCAGCAGCCAGGCGACAGGGCCTGGGGCCAACGTCCTGACTTTC	CASSQATGPGANVLTF
.	TRBJ2-7	TRBV28	many	14	TGTGCCAGCAGTTCCCGGAGAGGGCGCTACGAGCAGTACTTC	CASSSRRGRYEQYF
.	TRBJ2-5	TRBV7-9	few	13	TGTGCCAGCAGCCTTTACGGGGTAGAGACCCAGTACTTC	CASSLYGVETQYF
.	TRBJ1-5	TRBV2	few	14	TGTGCCAGCAACCCCCAAGGTCTCGGTCAGCCCCAGCATTTT	CASNPQGLGQPQHF
TRBD2	TRBJ2-1	TRBV5-1	few	15	TGCGCCAGCAGCTTGTCAGCGGGAGGCTCCAATGAGCAGTTCTTC	CASSLSAGGSNEQFF
.	TRBJ1-1	TRBV5-1	.	15	TGCGCCAGCAGCTTGGGGGCAGGGATGAACACTGAAGCTTTCTTT	CASSLGAGMNTEAFF
.	TRBJ2-7	TRBV21-1	few	15	TGTGCCAGCAGCACCCCGGGACTAGCGACCTACGAGCAGTACTTC	CASSTPGLATYEQYF
.	TRBJ2-6	TRBV18	few	15	TGTGCCAGCTCACCGGGGGAGGCTGGGGCCAACGTCCTGACTTTC	CASSPGEAGANVLTF
.	TRBJ2-5	TRBV29-1	.	14	TGCAGCGTCCCCCTACCGGGCAGTCAAGAGACCCAGTACTTC	CSVPLPGSQETQYF
.	TRBJ1-5	TRBV6-5	.	14	TGTGCCAGCAGGGAACACCTTAGCAATCAGCCCCAGCATTTT	CASREHLSNQPQHF
.	TRBJ1-2	TRBV5-1	few	16	TGCGCCAGCAGCTTGTCGGTCGGTCTTCTTAGATATGGCTACACCTTC	CASSLSVGLLRYGYTF
TRBD1	TRBJ1-1	TRBV7-2	few	13	TGTGCCAGCAGCTTAGCCGGGACAGTTGAAGCTTTCTTT	CASSLAGTVEAFF
.	TRBJ1-5	TRBV10-1	.	13	TGCGCCAGCAGTGAGCAGGGCAATCAGCCCCAGCATTTT	CASSEQGNQPQHF
.	TRBJ1-1	TRBV5-4	.	14	TGTGCCAGCAGCCAGGACTTCCTGAACACTGAAGCTTTCTTT	CASSQDFLNTEAFF
TRBD2	TRBJ2-1	TRBV6-5	few	16	TGTGCCAGCAGTTCCACCGGGACTAGCGGGAGTAATGAGCAGTTCTTC	CASSSTGTSGSNEQFF
.	TRBJ2-5	TRBV30	few	14	TGTGCCTGGAGTGGGAGGGAGATAAGGGAGACCCAGTACTTC	CAWSGREIRETQYF
.	TRBJ2-3	TRBV11-2	few	15	TGTGCCAGCAGCTTAGTCCTGTTAGCTCGAGATACGCAGTATTTT	CASSLVLLARDTQYF
.	TRBJ2-1	TRBV7-9	.	12	TGTGCCGCGGGGGCCGTGGGGGGCCAGCAGTTCTTC	CAAGAVGGQQFF
TRBD2	TRBJ2-3	TRBV28	.	16	TGTGCCATCCCTAGCGGGAGGGGAACTAGCACAGATACGCAGTATTTT	CAIPSGRGTSTDTQYF
.	TRBJ1-3	TRBV5-1	few	15	TGCGCCAGCAGCTTGGCCCCCGATAACGGAAACACCATATATTTT	CASSLAPDNGNTIYF
.	TRBJ2-1	TRBV5-6	few	14	TGTGCCAGCAGCCGAATTTTTTTTGTTAATGAGCAGTTCTTC	CASSRIFFVNEQFF
TRBD2	TRBJ2-7	TRBV6-6	few	16	TGTGCCAGCAGCCCTCTGAGCGGGGGACTCTCCTACGAGCAGTACTTC	CASSPLSGGLSYEQYF
.	TRBJ1-1	TRBV5-1	many	16	TGCGCCAGCAGCTTGGGTGTGGGTCTCATGAACACTGAAGCTTTCTTT	CASSLGVGLMNTEAFF
TRBD1	TRBJ2-1	TRBV5-1	few	13	TGCGCCAGCGGACAGGGAACCTACAATGAGCAGTTCTTC	CASGQGTYNEQFF
.	TRBJ2-1	TRBV6-5	few	14	TGTGCCAGCAGGTTAGCGGACTCCTACAATGAGCAGTTCTTC	CASRLADSYNEQFF
.	TRBJ1-1	TRBV5-1	few	14	TGCGCCAGCAGTCCAGAGAGAATGAACACTGAAGCTTTCTTT	CASSPERMNTEAFF
TRBD2	TRBJ2-2	TRBV5-1	few	16	TGCGCCAGCAGCCTTAGCGGGAGGGCGAACACCGGGGAGCTGTTTTTT	CASSLSGRANTGELFF
.	TRBJ2-3	TRBV27	few	14	TGTGCCAGCAGTTTTAAACTAGCCACAGATACGCAGTATTTT	CASSFKLATDTQYF
.	TRBJ2-5	TRBV16	.	15	TGTGCCAGCAGCCCCCCGACAGGCCTAGGGGAGACCCAGTACTTC	CASSPPTGLGETQYF
.	TRBJ2-7	TRBV28	many	14	TGTGCCAGCGCCTACGGAGGAGGGGCCTACGAGCAGTACTTC	CASAYGGGAYEQYF
.	TRBJ2-3	TRBV7-2	.	15	TGTGCCAGCAGCTGGGTCGGATCGGGACGAGATACGCAGTATTTT	CASSWVGSGRDTQYF
TRBD1	TRBJ1-2	TRBV5-4	.	13	TGCGCCAGCAGCCGAAAAGAACAGGGGGCGGGCACCTTC	CASSRKEQGAGTF